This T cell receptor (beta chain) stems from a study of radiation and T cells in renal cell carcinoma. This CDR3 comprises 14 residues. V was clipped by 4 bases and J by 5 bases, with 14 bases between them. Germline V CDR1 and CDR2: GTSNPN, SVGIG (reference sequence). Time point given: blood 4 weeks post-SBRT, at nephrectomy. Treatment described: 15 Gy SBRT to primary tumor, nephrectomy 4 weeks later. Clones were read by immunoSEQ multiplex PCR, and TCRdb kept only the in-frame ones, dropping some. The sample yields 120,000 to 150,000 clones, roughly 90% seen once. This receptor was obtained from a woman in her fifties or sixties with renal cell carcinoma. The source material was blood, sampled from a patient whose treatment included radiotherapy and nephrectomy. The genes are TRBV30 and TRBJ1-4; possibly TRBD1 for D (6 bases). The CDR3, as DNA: TGTGCCTGGATGGGAGGACAGCTGAATGAAAAACTGTTTTTT. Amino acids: CAWMGGQLNEKLFF.